This T cell receptor (beta chain) is from a study of blood T cells in healthy people across ages. Primed by a sample-barcoded 5' primer and a J-beta primer mix, a second PCR proceeded for about 7 to 12 cycles. TCRdb processed the 5' RACE reads anew with MiXCR; each CDR3 protein has one entry. Among about 570,000 distinct CDR3 sequences listed, 25% to 30% were seen once. Study observations and caveats: Not knowing donor CMV status may have confounded expanded clonotype changes. Unsorted PBMC input precluded a conclusive naive versus antigen-experienced comparison. A strong correlation was seen between TCR beta diversity and naive T cell percentage. In long-lived donors, naive CD4+ cell counts and diversity exceeded those of aged donors.

CDR3 length: 15 amino acids. Germline V CDR1 and CDR2: LNHDA, SQIVND (reference sequence). Trimming removed 1 base at V and 0 bases at J, with 7 bases between. There are a few counts of this clonotype. The antigen remains undetermined. Input material: blood. This receptor was identified in a woman aged 70-85 years in good health. The chain carries TRBV19 and TRBJ1-3; no reliable D call. The CDR3 DNA is TGTGCCAGTAGTATAGGAGGGTTCTCTGGAAACACCATATATTTT. Its protein product is CASSIGGFSGNTIYF.